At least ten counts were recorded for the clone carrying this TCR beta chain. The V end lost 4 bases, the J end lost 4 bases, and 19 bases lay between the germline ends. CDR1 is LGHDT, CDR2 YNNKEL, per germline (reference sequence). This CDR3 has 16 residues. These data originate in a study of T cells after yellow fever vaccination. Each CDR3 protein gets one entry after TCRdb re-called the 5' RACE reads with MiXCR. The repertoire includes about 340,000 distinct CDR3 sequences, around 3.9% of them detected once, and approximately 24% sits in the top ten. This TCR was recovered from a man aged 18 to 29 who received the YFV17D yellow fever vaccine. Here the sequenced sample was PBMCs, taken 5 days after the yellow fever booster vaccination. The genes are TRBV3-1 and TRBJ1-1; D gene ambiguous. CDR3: CASSPPGWRPTTEAFF. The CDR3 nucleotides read TGTGCCAGCAGCCCCCCCGGTTGGCGACCCACCACTGAAGCTTTCTTT.